A single sample is the source of the 25 T cell receptor beta chains below, sequenced in a study of naive and memory T cell subsets listed by TCRdb under 2017. Receptor amplification or capture employed UMI-ligation and nested PCR. The data were produced on an Illumina MiSeq. The beta constant-region primer consisted of an equimolar mixture of two oligonucleotides that together covered TRBC1 and TRBC2. Four rounds of PCR, combining the SP2 primer with nested alpha and beta constant-region primers, were used to amplify the ligated cDNA. TCRdb cleaned the public reads at Q25 with fastp, built clones with MiXCR and kept in-frame beta chains. Identical CDR3 protein sequences are pooled into one entry, listed with their most common genes and DNA. The sample has some 83,000 distinct CDR3 sequences on record, 9% of them singletons. The ten biggest clones cover 1.2% of the sample. What was sequenced was naive CD8+ T cells from blood. The cell subset or site label here, explained by the study, means: naive T cells, CD45RA high CD27+. The receptors derive from a human donor in good health.

This clonotype came up many times. The chain carries TRBV4-2 and TRBJ2-1; D not certain. This CDR3 is built from 15 residues. Deletions cut 6 bases from V and 4 bases from J, with 16 bases between. Germline CDR1 and CDR2: LGHNA and YNFKEQ. The DNA of the CDR3 is TGTGCCAGCAGTCCTACGGAAACAAGTTACAATGAGCAGTTCTTC. It encodes CASSPTETSYNEQFF.

The V call is TRBV28, the J call TRBJ2-7, with 8 bases fitting TRBD1. The CDR3 sequence is 16 residues long. Germline CDR1 MDHEN, CDR2 SYDVKM. V trimming: 5 bases; J trimming: 4 bases; junction bases outside the gene matches: 13. CDR3 loop: CASSLYGAGGLYEQYF. The DNA for the CDR3 is TGTGCCAGCAGTCTTTATGGTGCAGGGGGCTTATACGAGCAGTACTTC.

The V call is TRBV11-2, the J call TRBJ2-7; 10 positions agree with TRBD1. Germline V gives CDR1 SGHAT, CDR2 FQNNGV. The CDR3 loop spans 15 amino acids. The V gene end was trimmed by 3 bases and the J gene end by 5 bases; junction bases not matched to a gene: 7. CDR3 sequence: CASSFRDRGPDEQYF. The CDR3 coding sequence is TGTGCCAGCAGCTTCCGGGACAGGGGTCCAGACGAGCAGTACTTC.

CDR3 coding DNA: TGTGCCAGCAGCGCGGGGGGGCCGAAGACTGAAGCTTTCTTT. It specifies CASSAGGPKTEAFF. The V and J genes are TRBV7-6 and TRBJ1-1, with TRBD1 as a possible D gene (6 bases). Trimming left V 5 bases short and J 5 bases short, with 15 bases between. The length of the CDR3 is 14 residues. The V gene's germline CDR1 is SGHVS and CDR2 FNYEAQ.

This clonotype was counted ten times or more. V usage is TRBV11-1 and J usage is TRBJ2-2; D might be TRBD2 (5 bases). The CDR3 length is 17 residues. Trimming left V 4 bases short and J 0 bases short, with 15 bases between. The germline V gene encodes CDR1 SGHAT and CDR2 FQDESV (reference sequence). CDR3 sequence: CASSSRNGEPNTGELFF. Here the CDR3 DNA reads TGTGCCAGCAGCTCTCGGAACGGGGAGCCGAACACCGGGGAGCTGTTTTTT.

This clonotype was recorded many times. The chain carries TRBV15 and TRBJ2-7; 7 bases are shared with TRBD1. The CDR3 is 16 amino acids. Per germline, CDR1 LNHNV and CDR2 YYDKDF (reference sequence). The trim removed 0 bases at V and 9 bases at J, leaving 14 bases unmatched. The CDR3 DNA reads as TGTGCCACCAGCAGAGAAGGGGGACAGCCCGTCATCGGGCAGTACTTC. Residues: CATSREGGQPVIGQYF.

This clonotype has just a few counts. The chain employs TRBV7-9 and TRBJ2-1, with a tentative D call TRBD2 (6 bases). V was clipped by 3 bases and J by 8 bases, with 11 bases between them. CDR3 size: 13 residues. From germline, CDR1 is SEHNR and CDR2 FQNEAQ (reference sequence). Written as DNA, the CDR3 is TGTGCCAGCAGCTTGGACGGGAGTGATGAGCAGTTCTTC. Translating gives CASSLDGSDEQFF.

This clonotype showed up just once. This chain connects TRBV4-3 to TRBJ2-3, with D unresolved. Germline lookup yields CDR1 LGHNA and CDR2 YSLEER. V was shortened by 0 bases and J by 5 bases, with 6 bases between the two germline ends. This CDR3 region has 13 residues. CDR3 sequence: CASSQELVDTQYF. The CDR3 DNA is TGCGCCAGCAGCCAAGAATTGGTAGATACGCAGTATTTT.

Only a few counts were recorded for this clonotype. The chain carries TRBV20-1 and TRBJ2-7, with 9 bases lining up with TRBD1. The J segment lost 5 bases and the V segment lost 6 bases, leaving 14 bases of the junction unmatched. There are 15 residues in the CDR3. CDR1 is DFQATT, CDR2 SNEGSKA, per germline (reference sequence). The CDR3 DNA sequence: TGCAGTGCGACCAGACCGGGACAGGGACCTGACGAGCAGTACTTC. Protein: CSATRPGQGPDEQYF.

V and J are TRBV10-2 and TRBJ2-1; TRBD2 aligns across 8 bases. Germline V lookup: CDR1 WSHSY, CDR2 SAAADI. CDR3 length equals 12 residues. V lost 6 bases and J lost 14; bases outside the gene matches: 9. The CDR3, as DNA: TGCGCCAGCAGGGACGGGACTAGTCGTGAGTTCTTC. As protein: CASRDGTSREFF.

This clonotype was picked up many times. The chain has TRBV20-1 and TRBJ2-1; D gene ambiguous. Deletions cut 0 bases from V and 8 bases from J, with 17 bases between. Germline V gene sequence: CDR1 DFQATT, CDR2 SNEGSKA (reference sequence). This CDR3 spans 15 amino acids. In DNA form, the CDR3 reads TGCAGTGCTAGAGAGACTGTTATGCCCTTCGATGAGCAGTTCTTC. Its translation: CSARETVMPFDEQFF.

This clonotype came up a few times. This rearrangement joins TRBV13 to TRBJ1-1; the D is unclear. The V end lost 5 bases, the J end lost 1 base, and 8 bases lay between the germline ends. This CDR3 has 13 amino acids. CDR1 is PRHDT and CDR2 is FYEKMQ in the germline V gene (reference sequence). The CDR3, as DNA: TGTGCCAGCAGCATTCCAGAGAACACTGAAGCTTTCTTT. This codes for CASSIPENTEAFF. The entire variable domain, with the rest obtained from reference TRBV13 and TRBJ1-1, is as follows: AAGVIQSPRHLIKEKRETATLKCYPIPRHDTVYWYQQGPGQDPQFLISFYEKMQSDKGSIPDRFSAQQFSDYHSELNMSSLELGDSALYFCASSIPENTEAFFGQGTRLTVV.

This rearrangement joins TRBV27 to TRBJ2-1; no clear D. Germline V lookup: CDR1 MNHEY, CDR2 SMNVEV (reference sequence). The CDR3 extends over 13 amino acids. Trimming stripped 5 bases from V and 9 bases from J, with 14 bases between. CDR3 amino acids: CASSMTLMGEQFF. The CDR3 region has the DNA TGTGCCAGCAGTATGACCCTCATGGGTGAGCAGTTCTTC.

V and J are TRBV9 and TRBJ2-3; TRBD2 matches 7 bases. V was pared by 3 bases and J by 2 bases, with 12 bases of the junction left unmatched. The germline V gene encodes CDR1 SGDLS and CDR2 YYNGEE. This CDR3 region has 17 residues. The CDR3 coding sequence is TGTGCCAGCAGCGCCGGCAGGGCTAGCGGACACACAGATACGCAGTATTTT. This encodes CASSAGRASGHTDTQYF.

The V gene is TRBV3-1, the J gene TRBJ2-2; D unresolved. The CDR3 totals 14 residues. V lost 0 bases and J lost 6, with 8 bases in between. Germline CDR1 and CDR2: LGHDT and YNNKEL (reference sequence). This chain's CDR3 is CASSQDWASGELFF. The CDR3 DNA is TGTGCCAGCAGCCAAGATTGGGCTTCCGGGGAGCTGTTTTTT.

This rearrangement joins TRBV25-1 to TRBJ2-1; D is undetermined. V dropped 4 bases and J dropped 0 bases, with 13 bases sitting between them. The germline V gene encodes CDR1 MGHDK and CDR2 SYGVNS. The CDR3 runs to 16 residues. CDR3: CASSASLASSYNEQFF. Here the CDR3 DNA reads TGTGCCAGCAGTGCATCGCTCGCGAGCTCCTACAATGAGCAGTTCTTC.

This clonotype was counted ten times or more. This chain joins TRBV29-1 and TRBJ2-5; D might be TRBD2 (5 bases). CDR1 and CDR2 (germline): SQVTM, ANQGSEA. The CDR3 spans 14 residues. V was pared by 5 bases and J by 0 bases, with 13 bases between. The CDR3 is CSVSGLEYQETQYF. CDR3 bases: TGCAGCGTTTCCGGACTGGAGTACCAAGAGACCCAGTACTTC.

This clonotype was counted at least ten times. The V call is TRBV27, the J call TRBJ2-5, with 11 bases lining up with TRBD2. The CDR3 runs to 20 residues. Trimming took 4 bases from V and 1 from J; bases not matched to a gene: 17. Germline values: CDR1 MNHEY, CDR2 SMNVEV (reference sequence). CDR3 in DNA: TGTGCCAGCAGTTCCATCTACCTCCCTAGCGGGAGGACCGCCCAAGAGACCCAGTACTTC. It encodes CASSSIYLPSGRTAQETQYF.

There are a few counts of this clonotype. The V call is TRBV9, the J call TRBJ1-5; 8 positions agree with TRBD1. CDR3 length: 15 amino acids. Germline CDR1 and CDR2: SGDLS and YYNGEE. The ends lost 3 bases at V and 7 bases at J; junction bases unmatched: 9. CDR3 loop: CASSEGTGGGQPQHF. In nucleotides, the CDR3 is TGTGCCAGCAGCGAAGGAACAGGGGGTGGCCAGCCCCAGCATTTT.

This clonotype was counted between two and nine times. This chain uses TRBV9 with TRBJ1-1, with a tentative D call TRBD1 (6 bases). Trimming took off 2 bases at V and 5 bases at J, with 19 bases between the two ends. The germline gives CDR1 SGDLS, CDR2 YYNGEE. CDR3 length: 16 amino acids. The CDR3 loop is CASSVSGTKKGTEAFF. Here the CDR3 DNA reads TGTGCCAGCAGCGTCTCCGGGACAAAAAAGGGGACTGAAGCTTTCTTT.

With respect to this clonotype: This may stem from a read error, because a much larger clone lies one nucleotide away. The chain combines TRBV15 with TRBJ2-7; the match to TRBD2 covers 7 bases. The germline CDR1 and CDR2 sequences are LNHNV and YYDKDF (reference sequence). The CDR3 has 15 amino acids. V shed 1 base and J 6 bases; nucleotides not matched to a gene: 9. CDR3 coding DNA: TGTGCCACCAGCAGAGGGACTAGGGGATGGTTCGAGCAGTACTTC. Translating gives CATSRGTRGWFEQYF.

Ten or more counts support this clonotype. The rearrangement uses TRBV5-5 and TRBJ2-3; TRBD1 is a possible D gene (5 bases). V was pared by 4 bases and J by 0 bases, with 9 bases between. The CDR3 contains 14 residues. The germline CDR1 and CDR2 sequences are SGHKS and YYEKEE (reference sequence). DNA for the CDR3: TGTGCCAGCAGCGGACACCCTAGCACAGATACGCAGTATTTT. It encodes CASSGHPSTDTQYF.

This clonotype was observed at least ten times. The V gene is TRBV5-6, the J gene TRBJ2-7; D uncertain. V was cut by 4 bases and J by 2 bases, with 4 bases left in between. Germline CDR1 reads SGHDT; CDR2 reads YYEEEE. The CDR3 covers 11 residues. The CDR3 DNA follows: TGTGCCAGCAGCGTCGCCTACGAGCAGTACTTC. Translating gives CASSVAYEQYF.

This clonotype was recorded at least ten times. The chain uses TRBV6-2 or TRBV6-3 and TRBJ2-1; 10 positions agree with TRBD2. V trimming: 6 bases; J trimming: 5 bases; junction bases outside the gene matches: 7. CDR3 length: 15 amino acids. Germline CDR1 MNHEY, CDR2 SVGEGT. CDR3 sequence (DNA): TGTGCCAGCAGCTACAGGACTAGCGGTGACAATGAGCAGTTCTTC. The encoded protein is CASSYRTSGDNEQFF.

This clonotype occurred a few times. V usage is TRBV12-3 or TRBV12-4 and J usage is TRBJ2-7; D assignment may be TRBD1 or TRBD2 (6 bases each). This CDR3 spans 12 amino acids. The ends were cut back, 3 bases at V and 6 bases at J, with 9 bases in the middle. DNA for the CDR3: TGTGCCAGCAGTTTTGGGGGGCGCGAGCAGTACTTC. It yields the protein CASSFGGREQYF.